The clone carrying this T cell receptor beta chain was picked up one time. These data are taken from a study of shared clonotypes between healthy human individuals. Overall study: Per donor, three plates held CD4 naive cells, three held CD4 memory, two held CD8 naive and one held CD8 memory.

Terminally differentiated effector memory CD45RA+ cells were excluded from the naive CD8 cells, which were CD45RO-negative and positively selected for CCR7. The input for sorted-subset replicate PCRs was around 0.2 ug DNA, tens of thousands of T cell genomes. Produced via immunoSEQ multiplex PCR; TCRdb's table is partial and in-frame only. The profile covers approximately 2,000,000 clones, with over 85% appearing a single time and around 1.7% taken by the ten largest. The sequenced sample was naive CD8+ T cells from PBMCs. This clonotype was obtained from a man younger than 35 in good health. Some clones in this sample may be carry-over from other donors' samples.

This CDR3 is CASSFRGGHEQYF. CDR3 DNA: TGTGCCAGCAGCTTCAGGGGGGGTCACGAGCAGTACTTC. The rearrangement links TRBV5-4 to TRBJ2-7; D assignment may be TRBD1 or TRBD2 (7 bases each). CDR1 is SGHNT, CDR2 YYREEE, per germline (reference sequence). Trimming took off 2 bases at V and 5 bases at J, with 11 bases between the two ends. The CDR3 extends over 13 amino acids.